The T cell receptor (beta chain) described here comes from a study of T cells in Graves' hyperthyroidism and ophthalmopathy. Study-wide points: Ophthalmopathy onset followed model prediction by a median about six months.

Researchers amplified the TCR beta CDR3 regions from RNA transcripts. An initial round of RT-PCR targeting the TCR CDR3 relied on the HTBI primer set. MiXCR, applied by TCRdb to the multiplex PCR reads, yields one record per CDR3 protein. Of 560,000 or so distinct CDR3 sequences detected, 46% appear once; the ten largest clones hold about 8.2%. With regard to this clonotype: As yet, its antigen is unknown.

Trimming cost V 5 bases and J 4 bases; bases outside gene matches: 7. The CDR3 runs 14 residues. Germline V CDR1 and CDR2: SEHNR, FQNEAQ (reference sequence). Hyperthyroidism, newly diagnosed and lasting under 2 months, affected patients aged 18 to 65. The source of this sequence is a woman aged 18-29 years with Graves' hyperthyroidism. Sequenced: peripheral blood or thyroid tissue (not recorded which). The gene calls are TRBV7-9 and TRBJ2-5; 7 nucleotides agree with TRBD1. CDR3 sequence: CASSVGGLGETQYF. CDR3 nucleotides: TGTGCCAGCAGCGTAGGGGGCCTGGGAGAGACCCAGTACTTC.